This T cell receptor (beta chain) appears in the sequencing data of a study of shared clonotypes between healthy human individuals. Broader study findings: The study's rarefaction showed incomplete sorted-subset sequencing despite large depth. The expectation was that sequencing depth would affect clonotype sharing among donors.

On this clone: Its antigen is not identified.

CD8 cells regarded as naive lacked CD45RO, were positively chosen for CCR7, and omitted terminally differentiated effector memory CD45RA+ cells. The protocol was immunoSEQ multiplex PCR, while the TCRdb copy is restricted to in-frame clones and leaves out a portion. This table has about 2 million clones, less than 95% appearing once. The sequenced material came from naive CD8+ T cells sorted from blood. This clonotype was obtained from a man between 18 and 35 years old in good health.

The CDR3 sequence: CASSVAGAGYMNTEAFF. The CDR3 coding sequence is TGTGCCAGCAGCGTAGCAGGGGCAGGCTACATGAACACTGAAGCTTTCTTT. The V call is TRBV9, the J call TRBJ1-1, with TRBD1 as a possible D gene (6 bases). The V gene lost 0 bases and the J gene lost 0 bases, with 15 bases spanning the gap. The CDR3 covers 17 residues. Germline values: CDR1 SGDLS, CDR2 YYNGEE.